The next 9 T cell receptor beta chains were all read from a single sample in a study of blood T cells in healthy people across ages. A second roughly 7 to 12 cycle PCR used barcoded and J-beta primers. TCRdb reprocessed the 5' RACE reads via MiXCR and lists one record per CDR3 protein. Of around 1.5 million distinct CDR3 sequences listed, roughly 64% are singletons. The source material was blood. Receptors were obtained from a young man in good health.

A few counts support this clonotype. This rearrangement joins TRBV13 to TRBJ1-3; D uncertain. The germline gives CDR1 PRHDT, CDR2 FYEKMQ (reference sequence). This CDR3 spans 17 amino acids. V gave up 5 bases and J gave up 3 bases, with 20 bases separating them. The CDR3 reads CASSPTVDGDLGNTIYF. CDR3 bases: TGTGCCAGCAGCCCTACCGTCGACGGTGATCTTGGAAACACCATATATTTT.

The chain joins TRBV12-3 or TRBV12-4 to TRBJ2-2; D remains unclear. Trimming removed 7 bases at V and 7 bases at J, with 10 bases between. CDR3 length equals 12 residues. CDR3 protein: CASTRPGGELFF. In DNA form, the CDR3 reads TGTGCCAGCACCCGACCGGGCGGGGAGCTGTTTTTT.

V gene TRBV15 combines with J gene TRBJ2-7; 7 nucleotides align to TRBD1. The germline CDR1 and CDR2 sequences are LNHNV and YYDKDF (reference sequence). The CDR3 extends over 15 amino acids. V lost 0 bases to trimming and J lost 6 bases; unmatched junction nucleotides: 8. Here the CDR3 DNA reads TGTGCCACCAGCAGAGATCCAGGACAGGACTCCGAGCAGTACTTC. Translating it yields CATSRDPGQDSEQYF. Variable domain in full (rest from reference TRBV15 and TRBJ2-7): DAMVIQNPRYQVTQFGKPVTLSCSQTLNHNVMYWYQQKSSQAPKLLFHYYDKDFNNEADTPDNFQSRRPNTSFCFLDIRSPGLGDTAMYLCATSRDPGQDSEQYFGPGTRLTVT.

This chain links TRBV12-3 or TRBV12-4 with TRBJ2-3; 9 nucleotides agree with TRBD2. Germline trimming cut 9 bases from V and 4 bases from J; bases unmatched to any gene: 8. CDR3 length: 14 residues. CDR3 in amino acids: CASRTSESADTQYF. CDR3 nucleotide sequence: TGTGCCAGTAGGACTAGCGAGAGCGCAGATACGCAGTATTTT.

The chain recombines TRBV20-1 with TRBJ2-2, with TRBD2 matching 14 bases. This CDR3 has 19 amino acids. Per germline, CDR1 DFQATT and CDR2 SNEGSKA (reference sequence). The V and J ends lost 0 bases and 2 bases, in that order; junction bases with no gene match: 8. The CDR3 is CSARDLLTSGRVNTGELFF. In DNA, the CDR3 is TGCAGTGCTAGAGATCTGCTGACTAGCGGGAGGGTAAACACCGGGGAGCTGTTTTTT.

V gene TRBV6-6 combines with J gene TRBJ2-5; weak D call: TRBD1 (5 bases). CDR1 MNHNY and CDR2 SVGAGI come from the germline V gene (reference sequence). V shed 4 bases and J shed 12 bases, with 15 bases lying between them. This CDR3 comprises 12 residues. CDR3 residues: CASSSTVGEKYF. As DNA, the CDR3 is TGTGCCAGCAGTTCGACAGTAGGGGAAAAGTACTTC.

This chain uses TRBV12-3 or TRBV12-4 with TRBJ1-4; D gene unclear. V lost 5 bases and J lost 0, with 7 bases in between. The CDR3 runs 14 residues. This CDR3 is CASSARTTNEKLFF. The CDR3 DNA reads TGTGCCAGCAGTGCAAGAACAACTAATGAAAAACTGTTTTTT.

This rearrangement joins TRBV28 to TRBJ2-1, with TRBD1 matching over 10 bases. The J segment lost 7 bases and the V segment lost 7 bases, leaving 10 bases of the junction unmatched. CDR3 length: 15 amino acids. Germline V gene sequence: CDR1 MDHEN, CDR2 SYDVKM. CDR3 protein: CASTPDRGTWNEQFF. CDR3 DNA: TGTGCCAGCACCCCGGACAGGGGGACTTGGAATGAGCAGTTCTTC.

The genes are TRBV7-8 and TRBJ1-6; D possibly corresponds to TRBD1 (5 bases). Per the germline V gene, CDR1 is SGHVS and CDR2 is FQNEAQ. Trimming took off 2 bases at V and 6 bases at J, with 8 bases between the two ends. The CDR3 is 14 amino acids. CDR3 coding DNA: TGTGCCAGCAGCTTACGGGGGGGTAATTCACCCCTCCACTTT. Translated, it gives CASSLRGGNSPLHF.